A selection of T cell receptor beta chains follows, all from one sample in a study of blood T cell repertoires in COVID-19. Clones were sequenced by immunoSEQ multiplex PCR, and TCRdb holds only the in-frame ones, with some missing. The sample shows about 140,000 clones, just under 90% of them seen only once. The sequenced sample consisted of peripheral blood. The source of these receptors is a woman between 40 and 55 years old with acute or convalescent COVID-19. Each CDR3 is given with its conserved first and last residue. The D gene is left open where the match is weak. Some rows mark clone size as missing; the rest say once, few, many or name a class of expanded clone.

TGTGCCAGCAGCGTAGCCAGGGGACCCTCCTACGAGCAGTACTTC | CASSVARGPSYEQYF | . | TRBJ2-7 | TRBV9 | .
TGTGCCAGCAACTACCGGGGACAGAACTACGAGCAGTACTTC | CASNYRGQNYEQYF | TRBD1 | TRBJ2-7 | TRBV6-5 | .
TGTGCCATCAGTGGGCAGGGAGGGGATGGCTACACCTTC | CAISGQGGDGYTF | . | TRBJ1-2 | TRBV10-3 | .
TGTGCCAGCAGCCCGAGGGGGGGGCAGAACACTGAAGCTTTCTTT | CASSPRGGQNTEAFF | . | TRBJ1-1 | TRBV5-5 | .
TGTGCCAGCAGCCCGCCCGGGACAGGGGGCGCGGAGACCCAGTACTTC | CASSPPGTGGAETQYF | TRBD1 | TRBJ2-5 | TRBV7-9 | .
TGTGCCAGCAGTTATGCCCAGTCCAATCAGCCCCAGCATTTT | CASSYAQSNQPQHF | . | TRBJ1-5 | TRBV6-2/TRBV6-3 | .
TGTGCCAGCTCACCGGGCAGGGACGAGCAGTACTTC | CASSPGRDEQYF | . | TRBJ2-7 | TRBV18 | .
TGTGCCAGCAGTGAGACTTCGCACACCGGGGAGCTGTTTTTT | CASSETSHTGELFF | . | TRBJ2-2 | TRBV25-1 | .
TGTGCCAGCAGTACCATGGACAGGACCTACGAGCAGTACTTC | CASSTMDRTYEQYF | TRBD1 | TRBJ2-7 | TRBV6-6 | .
TGTGCCAGCAGTTACGGGCTTCAAGAGACCCAGTACTTC | CASSYGLQETQYF | . | TRBJ2-5 | TRBV6-5 | .
TGTGCCAGTAGAGGCATGGGCAGTCTCAACACTGAAGCTTTCTTT | CASRGMGSLNTEAFF | . | TRBJ1-1 | TRBV19 | .
TGTGCCAGCAGTTGGACAGGGGAAGGCTCACCCCTCCACTTT | CASSWTGEGSPLHF | TRBD1 | TRBJ1-6 | TRBV6-2/TRBV6-3 | .
TGTGCCAGCAGCGTTACCGGGACTAGTTCCTACGAGCAGTACTTC | CASSVTGTSSYEQYF | TRBD2 | TRBJ2-7 | TRBV9 | once
TGTGCCAGCAGCTTGGAAAGGGGGCGAGATGGCTACACCTTC | CASSLERGRDGYTF | TRBD1 | TRBJ1-2 | TRBV5-6 | .
TGCGCCAGCAGGGCTAGCGGGGGGGCCCAAGAGACCCAGTACTTC | CASRASGGAQETQYF | TRBD2 | TRBJ2-5 | TRBV5-1 | .
TGTGCCAGCAGGATAGGGACAGGGAATACTGAAGCTTTCTTT | CASRIGTGNTEAFF | TRBD1 | TRBJ1-1 | TRBV28 | .
TGTGCCAGCAGACACCCGGAACAGCAAGAGACCCAGTACTTC | CASRHPEQQETQYF | . | TRBJ2-5 | TRBV6-5 | .
TGTGCCAGCAGCGCGACTATATCGAACACCGGGGAGCTGTTTTTT | CASSATISNTGELFF | . | TRBJ2-2 | TRBV7-2 | .
TGTGCCAGCAGCCTGGGACAGTTGGGGACTGAAGCTTTCTTT | CASSLGQLGTEAFF | TRBD1 | TRBJ1-1 | TRBV7-9 | once
TGTGCCAGCAGCGAGGGCCTGCCAGGAAACACCATATATTTT | CASSEGLPGNTIYF | . | TRBJ1-3 | TRBV3-1/TRBV3-2 | .
TGTGCCAGCAGCTTCGGGAACATTAATTCACCCCTCCACTTT | CASSFGNINSPLHF | . | TRBJ1-6 | TRBV11-2 | .
TGCGCCAGCACGCACACTAGCGCCAGCTCCTACGAGCAGTACTTC | CASTHTSASSYEQYF | TRBD2 | TRBJ2-7 | TRBV5-1 | .
TGTGCCTGGCGAAGAGGGAGCGGTGAAAAACTGTTTTTT | CAWRRGSGEKLFF | . | TRBJ1-4 | TRBV30 | .
TGTGCCAGCACCCCTGCGGGAAGAAACACCATATATTTT | CASTPAGRNTIYF | . | TRBJ1-3 | TRBV6-5 | .
TGTGCCAGCTCACCTACTCGGACAGTGGACAATGAGCAGTTCTTC | CASSPTRTVDNEQFF | . | TRBJ2-1 | TRBV18 | .
TGTGCCAGCAGCCCAGTCCCGGGGGTCGGGGGGACCCAGTACTTC | CASSPVPGVGGTQYF | . | TRBJ2-5 | TRBV11-3 | .
TGTGCCAGCAGTGTGCTAGCGGTCCCCTACGAGCAGTACTTC | CASSVLAVPYEQYF | TRBD2 | TRBJ2-7 | TRBV6-2/TRBV6-3 | .
TGTGCCATCAGTGAGGCCGGGGGGAGTGAAGCTTTCTTT | CAISEAGGSEAFF | . | TRBJ1-1 | TRBV10-3 | .
TGCGCCAGCAGCCAAGAGCTAGCGGGAGTACCAGAATACAATGAGCAGTTCTTC | CASSQELAGVPEYNEQFF | TRBD2 | TRBJ2-1 | TRBV4-3 | .